These T cell receptor beta chains were read from a single sample in a study of early T cells in non-severe SARS-CoV-2 infection. TCRdb used MiXCR to reprocess the 5' RACE reads, holding one entry per CDR3 protein. This sample has tens of thousands of distinct CDR3 sequences, with approximately 8% found just once. Input material: whole blood. Receptors originate from an adult who was a healthcare worker with PCR-confirmed SARS-CoV-2 infection or an uninfected control (not recorded which). The CDR3 runs from the conserved cysteine through the conserved F or W. A D gene is named only where the DNA matches it firmly. Rows may omit the clone size; those that give it use once, few, many or a size class.

V gene	D gene	J gene	clone size	CDR3 DNA	CDR3 protein
TRBV28	TRBD1	TRBJ2-7	NA	TGTGCCAGCATGACAGGGTCCTACGAGCAGTACTTC	CASMTGSYEQYF
TRBV20-1	TRBD1	TRBJ1-4	few	TGCAGTACCACTAGGAGGGGGCTGGTGGGTGAAAAACTGTTTTTT	CSTTRRGLVGEKLFF
TRBV20-1	NA	TRBJ2-1	many	TGCAGTGCCAGAAGACGGGGGACTTTCTACAATGAGCAGTTCTTC	CSARRRGTFYNEQFF
TRBV29-1	NA	TRBJ2-2	few	TGCAGCGCTTACAGGGACACCGGGGAGCTGTTTTTT	CSAYRDTGELFF
TRBV28	NA	TRBJ2-7	many	TGTGCCAGCAGACCCCAAGGACCAAGCGCCAGGGGCGAGCAGTACTTC	CASRPQGPSARGEQYF
TRBV20-1	NA	TRBJ2-7	few	TGCAGTGCCTGGGACGTCTACGAGCAGTACTTC	CSAWDVYEQYF
TRBV20-1	NA	TRBJ1-3	few	TGCAGTGCTAGCCCCAACTTGGGAGGGTCTGGAAACACCATATATTTT	CSASPNLGGSGNTIYF
TRBV28	TRBD1	TRBJ2-5	many	TGTGCCAGCAGGTTTACAGGGGGCAAAGAGACCCAGTACTTC	CASRFTGGKETQYF
TRBV28	NA	TRBJ2-1	NA	TGTGCCAGCAGTTTAGCGTACAATGAGCAGTTCTTC	CASSLAYNEQFF
TRBV20-1	NA	TRBJ1-5	many	TGCAGTACAACAGGGAAAGCCGATCAGCCCCAGCATTTT	CSTTGKADQPQHF
TRBV18	NA	TRBJ2-5	NA	TGTGCCAGCTCACCCCAGGCGGCGAGCCAAGAGACCCAGTACTTC	CASSPQAASQETQYF
TRBV3-1	NA	TRBJ2-3	many	TGTGCCAGCAGCGTAGCGGCGAGCACAGATACGCAGTATTTT	CASSVAASTDTQYF
TRBV24-1	TRBD1	TRBJ1-1	NA	TGTGCCACCAGTGATTCCGGGACAGGGAAAAGGGAAGCTTTCTTT	CATSDSGTGKREAFF
TRBV19	TRBD1	TRBJ2-7	few	TGTGCCAGTAGTCGTCCGGGACAGGGCTACGAGCAGTACTTC	CASSRPGQGYEQYF
TRBV5-1	TRBD2	TRBJ2-3	many	TGCGCCAGCAGAAATCTAGCGGGAGGGCCGACAGATACGCAGTATTTT	CASRNLAGGPTDTQYF
TRBV7-3	TRBD1	TRBJ2-3	few	TGTGCCAGCAGCCCTCGGACAGGGATGACAGATACGCAGTATTTT	CASSPRTGMTDTQYF
TRBV3-1	TRBD2	TRBJ2-2	NA	TGTGCCAGCAGATCGCTTCCGGGACTAGCGGGAGCCGACACCGGGGAGCTGTTTTTT	CASRSLPGLAGADTGELFF
TRBV30	NA	TRBJ1-1	many	TGTGCCTGGAGTTGGGGGGAAACTGAAGCTTTCTTT	CAWSWGETEAFF
TRBV20-1	NA	TRBJ1-6	few	TGCAGTGCTAGACACAGGAGATATAATTCACCCCTCCACTTT	CSARHRRYNSPLHF
TRBV4-1	NA	TRBJ2-1	many	TGCGCCAGCAGCTCGCAGTCGGGGGAGCAGTTCTTC	CASSSQSGEQFF
TRBV11-2	TRBD2	TRBJ2-1	few	TGTGCCAGCAGCCCACCAGCGGGATATCTCAATGAGCAGTTCTTC	CASSPPAGYLNEQFF
TRBV28	NA	TRBJ2-1	few	TGTGCCAGCACTCCCGGTTCCCCTTACAATGAGCAGTTCTTC	CASTPGSPYNEQFF
TRBV7-2	NA	TRBJ2-5	NA	TGTGCCAGCAGCTTTGACACAAGAGGGACCCAGTACTTC	CASSFDTRGTQYF
TRBV6-1	TRBD1	TRBJ2-7	few	TGTGCCAGCAGTGAGCCGGGACAGGGTATGGGGAACGAGCAGTACTTC	CASSEPGQGMGNEQYF
TRBV30	NA	TRBJ1-1	many	TGTGCCTGGAGTGCCCTGGGGGTAATTGGCACTGAAGCTTTCTTT	CAWSALGVIGTEAFF
TRBV29-1	NA	TRBJ2-4	many	TGCAGCGTGGGGGCGTCGGGGAACATTCAGTACTTC	CSVGASGNIQYF
TRBV7-2	NA	TRBJ1-3	NA	TGTGCCAGCACCAGCCTGGAGAGACCTGGAAACACCATATATTTT	CASTSLERPGNTIYF
TRBV20-1	NA	TRBJ2-2	NA	TGCAGTGCTCGAGGAACTTGGACCGCGAACACCGGGGAGCTGTTTTTT	CSARGTWTANTGELFF
TRBV29-1	NA	TRBJ1-3	many	TGCAGCGTGAGTAGATCCGGACCCTCTGGAAACACCATATATTTT	CSVSRSGPSGNTIYF
TRBV12-3/TRBV12-4	TRBD2	TRBJ2-5	many	TGTGCCAGCAGTTTAGCGGGAGGGCCCGTTGAGACCCAGTACTTC	CASSLAGGPVETQYF
TRBV29-1	NA	TRBJ1-1	many	TGCAGCGCTATGAACACTGAAGCTTTCTTT	CSAMNTEAFF
TRBV12-3/TRBV12-4	NA	TRBJ2-7	NA	TGTGCCAGCAGATTGGGCCCAGACGACGAGCAGTACTTC	CASRLGPDDEQYF
TRBV29-1	NA	TRBJ2-3	many	TGCAGCGTTGTGGGGGGAACCCCCGTACAGGGACTTAGCACAGATACGCAGTATTTT	CSVVGGTPVQGLSTDTQYF
TRBV20-1	TRBD1	TRBJ1-4	many	TGCAGTGCTACCGACAGGGGGCGCATTGAAAAACTGTTTTTT	CSATDRGRIEKLFF
TRBV28	NA	TRBJ1-1	NA	TGTGCCAGCAGTCCGACGACAGGATCGAACACTGAAGCTTTCTTT	CASSPTTGSNTEAFF
TRBV20-1	NA	TRBJ2-3	few	TGCAGTGCTAGGCCCTTTGCGGAGGGAAGCACAGATACGCAGTATTTT	CSARPFAEGSTDTQYF
TRBV28	NA	TRBJ2-4	many	TGTGCCAGCAAGGAACACCACATAGCCAAAAACATTCAGTACTTC	CASKEHHIAKNIQYF
TRBV28	TRBD1	TRBJ1-2	NA	TGTGCCAGCACCCAACAGGGGGCGGGATTCTATGGCTACACCTTC	CASTQQGAGFYGYTF
TRBV12-3/TRBV12-4	TRBD2	TRBJ2-1	few	TGTGCCAGCAGTTTAGAGCGGGACTCGTACAATGAGCAGTTCTTC	CASSLERDSYNEQFF
TRBV6-5	NA	TRBJ1-2	many	TGTGCCAGCAGGCAGGCGGCCTATGGCTACACCTTC	CASRQAAYGYTF
TRBV3-1	NA	TRBJ2-1	many	TGTGCCAGCAGCCAATTCGGGCATATCCCCCCATACAATGAGCAGTTCTTC	CASSQFGHIPPYNEQFF
TRBV9	TRBD2	TRBJ2-1	NA	TGTGCCAGCAGCGTAGAAAGGACTAGCAATGAGCAGTTCTTC	CASSVERTSNEQFF
TRBV5-6	NA	TRBJ1-4	few	TGTGCCAGCAGCCCGACGGGGCCTCGGGGTGAAAAACTGTTTTTT	CASSPTGPRGEKLFF
TRBV11-1	NA	TRBJ2-4	NA	TGTGCCAGCAGCTTAGGAGGAACCCTGGGAAACATTCAGTACTTC	CASSLGGTLGNIQYF
TRBV7-9	NA	TRBJ1-2	few	TGTGCCAGCAGCTTACAGGTTTATGGCTACACCTTC	CASSLQVYGYTF
TRBV29-1	TRBD2	TRBJ2-1	NA	TGCAGCGGGCGGGAGGGCCTTATTAATGAGCAGTTCTTC	CSGREGLINEQFF
TRBV9	NA	TRBJ1-1	many	TGTGCCAGCAGCCTACTCAGGGACTGGAACACTGAAGCTTTCTTT	CASSLLRDWNTEAFF
TRBV27	NA	TRBJ2-5	many	TGTGCCAGCAGTTTATCAGGGAACCCCGGAGAGACCCAGTACTTC	CASSLSGNPGETQYF
TRBV10-2	NA	TRBJ2-7	many	TGCGCCAGCGCAGGGTACTACGAGCAGTACTTC	CASAGYYEQYF
TRBV5-1	TRBD2	TRBJ2-7	many	TGCGCCAGCAGCTTGGCGGCTAGCGGGAGGTCCTACGAGCAGTACTTC	CASSLAASGRSYEQYF
TRBV20-1	TRBD2	TRBJ2-7	NA	TGCAGTGCTAGAGCTGGACTAGCGGGATTCTACGAGCAGTACTTC	CSARAGLAGFYEQYF